The text below deals with one T cell receptor beta chain. Its antigen is unidentified. The sample belongs to a study of PD-1 blockade in classical Hodgkin lymphoma. Findings and caveats of the study: The diversity seen at baseline in complete responders resembled that of newly diagnosed patients. In CD4+ cells, TCR diversity went up significantly by C4D1, but in CD8+ cells it did not. Why the repertoires differ is still unclear, perhaps disease activity or prior therapy.

All patients experienced relapse after autologous stem cell transplantation, and brentuximab vedotin exposure was variable. Some clones are missing from TCRdb's copy, which holds only in-frame ones; the method was immunoSEQ multiplex PCR. The sample contains some 39,000 clones, about nine tenths of which appear only once. This CDR3 contains 14 residues. Trimming pared 2 bases from V and 5 bases from J, leaving 10 bases between. Per the germline V gene, CDR1 is MNHNY and CDR2 is SVGAGI (reference sequence). The sequence was obtained from a human donor with classical Hodgkin lymphoma. The input for sequencing was peripheral blood mononuclear cells (PBMCs), taken at baseline. This rearrangement joins TRBV6-6 to TRBJ2-1; D is perhaps TRBD2 (6 bases). The CDR3 here is CASSYAGYNNEQFF. In nucleotides, the CDR3 is TGTGCCAGCAGTTACGCGGGGTACAACAATGAGCAGTTCTTC.